The clone carrying this T cell receptor beta chain was seen only a few times. The data originate from a study of blood T cell repertoires in COVID-19. Germline-derived CDR1 and CDR2 are SNHLY and FYNNEI. Between the trimmed V and J ends, which lost 6 bases and 7 bases, there was a span of 10 bases. This CDR3 region has 11 residues. Original processing notes: Amplification of reference gene primers provided the estimated nucleated cell counts. TCRdb's copy holds only in-frame clones and misses some; the assay was immunoSEQ multiplex PCR. V, J and clone size derive from that table, while D and trimming were established from the DNA sequence. The sample holds 250,000 to 350,000 clones, 86% seen once. During active infection, Seattle patients enrolled and were then monitored through disease.

This TCR came from an older woman with COVID-19, enrolled during active disease. The source material was peripheral blood. The chain links TRBV2 to TRBJ2-7, with D possibly being TRBD1 (6 bases). CDR3 amino acids: CASRPGAEQYF. In DNA form, the CDR3 reads TGTGCCAGCAGGCCAGGGGCAGAGCAGTACTTC.